Sequencing of this TCR beta chain was carried out in a study of shared clonotypes between healthy human individuals. Points from the study as a whole: Unshared clonotypes carried lower generation probabilities than those common to all four donors.

Comments on this clone: The target antigen is unknown.

Trimming took 6 bases from V and 3 from J, leaving 21 bases between them. Looked up from germline, CDR1 is MDHEN and CDR2 is SYDVKM. This CDR3 comprises 16 residues. Profiled with immunoSEQ multiplex PCR; TCRdb holds only in-frame clones, not every one. The table lists over a million clones, over 95% of them singletons. The TCR sequence derives from a man aged 30 to 45 in good health. Input material: naive CD4+ T cells sorted from blood. The subset is: CD45RA+ positively selected. The chain combines TRBV28 with TRBJ2-7, with a tentative D call TRBD1 (6 bases). The DNA for the CDR3 is TGTGCCAGCAGATTACCGACCGGGACATCGATCTACGAGCAGTACTTC. Amino acids: CASRLPTGTSIYEQYF.